This T cell receptor (beta chain) was recorded in a study of cytomegalovirus exposure and HLA in healthy donors. On the study more broadly: Within an early data release were about 85 million unique TCRs drawn from HLA-typed donors.

Germline loops: CDR1 MNHEY, CDR2 SVGAGI. The length of the CDR3 is 15 residues. With V trimmed by 6 bases and J by 5 bases, 10 bases remained unmatched. The PCR had 60 Vbeta and 13 Jbeta primers. As handled by the study authors: Per a later analysis, the number of unique TCR beta chains was about 78 million, of which around 9.9 million were shared. Sequencing was performed with immunoSEQ multiplex PCR; in TCRdb, only in-frame clones are kept and a portion is missing. That table gives V, J and clone size, and the DNA gave D and trimming. Found here are 150,000 to 200,000 clones, around 83% of them singletons; the top ten hold about 2%.

The specimen sequenced was PBMCs. The chain carries TRBV6-5 and TRBJ2-3; 8 bases match TRBD1. This sequence originates from a man between 18 and 35 years old in good health and CMV-seropositive. CDR3 sequence reads: CASSRIDRGVDTQYF. For the CDR3, the DNA is TGTGCCAGCAGCCGGATCGACAGGGGAGTAGATACGCAGTATTTT.